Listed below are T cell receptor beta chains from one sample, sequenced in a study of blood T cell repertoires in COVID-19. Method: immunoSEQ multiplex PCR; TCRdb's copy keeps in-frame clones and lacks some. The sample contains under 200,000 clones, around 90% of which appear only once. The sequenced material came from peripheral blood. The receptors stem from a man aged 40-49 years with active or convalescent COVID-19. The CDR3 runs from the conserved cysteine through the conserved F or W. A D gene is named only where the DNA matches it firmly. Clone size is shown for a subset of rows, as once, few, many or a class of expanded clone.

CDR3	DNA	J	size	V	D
CASSQDRGTEAFF	TGTGCCAGTAGTCAGGACAGGGGCACTGAAGCTTTCTTT	TRBJ1-1	.	TRBV19	TRBD1
CAWSILMNTEAFF	TGTGCCTGGAGTATCCTAATGAACACTGAAGCTTTCTTT	TRBJ1-1	.	TRBV30	.
CASSNLAGGIQYF	TGTGCCAGCAGCAACCTAGCGGGGGGTATTCAGTACTTC	TRBJ2-4	few	TRBV7-2	TRBD2
CASRALGGDTMFSGELFF	TGTGCCAGTAGGGCACTTGGGGGCGACACGATGTTTAGCGGGGAGCTGTTTTTT	TRBJ2-2	.	TRBV19	.
CASSSTDTDTQYF	TGTGCCAGCAGCTCAACAGATACAGATACGCAGTATTTT	TRBJ2-3	.	TRBV6-5	.
CASSLFAPIGQGGNQPQHF	TGTGCCAGCAGTTTATTTGCCCCCATTGGACAGGGCGGCAATCAGCCCCAGCATTTT	TRBJ1-5	.	TRBV28	TRBD1
CASRLPGNTEAFF	TGTGCCAGTAGACTCCCAGGGAACACTGAAGCTTTCTTT	TRBJ1-1	few	TRBV19	.
CASSPGQGKGTEAFF	TGCGCCAGCAGCCCCGGACAGGGGAAGGGCACTGAAGCTTTCTTT	TRBJ1-1	.	TRBV5-1	TRBD1
CASSPWTGSNEKLFF	TGTGCCAGTAGTCCTTGGACAGGTTCTAATGAAAAACTGTTTTTT	TRBJ1-4	.	TRBV19	TRBD1
CASSWTSGSKDTQYF	TGTGCCAGCAGTTGGACTAGCGGGTCTAAAGATACGCAGTATTTT	TRBJ2-3	.	TRBV27	TRBD2
CASKAGDTGELFF	TGTGCCAGCAAAGCAGGGGATACCGGGGAGCTGTTTTTT	TRBJ2-2	.	TRBV6-6	.
CASSDPIGSAGVSQPQHF	TGTGCCAGCAGTGACCCAATAGGTAGCGCAGGGGTGAGCCAGCCCCAGCATTTT	TRBJ1-5	.	TRBV25-1	.
CASTFATGTGQPQHF	TGTGCCAGCACCTTTGCCACAGGGACGGGGCAGCCCCAGCATTTT	TRBJ1-5	.	TRBV28	.
CASSQQVPQPQHF	TGTGCCAGCAGTCAACAGGTTCCTCAGCCCCAGCATTTT	TRBJ1-5	.	TRBV2	.
CASSLAGGTGEQYF	TGTGCCAGCAGCTTGGCCGGCGGGACAGGGGAGCAGTACTTC	TRBJ2-7	.	TRBV5-6	TRBD1
CATSDPRQSQETQYF	TGTGCCACCAGTGACCCCCGACAGAGCCAAGAGACCCAGTACTTC	TRBJ2-5	.	TRBV24-1	.
CASSVDNRGPYNEQFF	TGTGCCAGCAGCGTAGATAACAGGGGGCCCTACAATGAGCAGTTCTTC	TRBJ2-1	.	TRBV9	TRBD1
CASGLVLPWQTSNQPQHF	TGTGCTAGTGGTTTGGTACTACCCTGGCAGACGAGCAATCAGCCCCAGCATTTT	TRBJ1-5	.	TRBV12-5	.
CASSSLAGVDNEQFF	TGCGCCAGCAGCTCCCTAGCGGGGGTGGACAATGAGCAGTTCTTC	TRBJ2-1	once	TRBV5-1	TRBD2
CATRVADTQYF	TGTGCCACCCGCGTGGCAGATACGCAGTATTTT	TRBJ2-3	.	TRBV24-1	.
CASSTTGGEKLFF	TGTGCCAGCAGCACCACTGGGGGGGAAAAACTGTTTTTT	TRBJ1-4	once	TRBV9	.
CASSESLQSTDTQYF	TGTGCCAGTAGTGAATCTCTCCAGAGCACAGATACGCAGTATTTT	TRBJ2-3	.	TRBV19	.
CASSAGQLLYNSPLHF	TGTGCCAGCAGTGCGGGACAGTTGCTCTATAATTCACCCCTCCACTTT	TRBJ1-6	.	TRBV28	TRBD1
CASSSLAGDYNEQFF	TGTGCCAGCAGTTCACTAGCGGGAGATTACAATGAGCAGTTCTTC	TRBJ2-1	.	TRBV2	TRBD2
CASSPEFSNQPQHF	TGTGCCAGCAGCCCCGAGTTTAGCAATCAGCCCCAGCATTTT	TRBJ1-5	.	TRBV3-1/TRBV3-2	.
CATSRDSLAGSYGYTF	TGTGCCACCAGCAGAGATTCGCTTGCGGGAAGCTATGGCTACACCTTC	TRBJ1-2	.	TRBV15	.
CASRQGDTEAFF	TGTGCCAGCCGGCAGGGGGACACTGAAGCTTTCTTT	TRBJ1-1	.	TRBV10-3	TRBD1
CASSLGRDKGETQYF	TGTGCTAGCAGCTTAGGCAGGGACAAGGGCGAGACCCAGTACTTC	TRBJ2-5	.	TRBV7-7	.
CSGATGTGAYNEQFF	TGCAGCGGTGCTACCGGGACAGGGGCATACAATGAGCAGTTCTTC	TRBJ2-1	.	TRBV29-1	TRBD1
CASSLEGGGAGNQPQHF	TGTGCCAGCAGCTTGGAGGGGGGAGGGGCGGGAAATCAGCCCCAGCATTTT	TRBJ1-5	.	TRBV5-6	.
CASSLLASSYEQYF	TGTGCCAGCAGTTTATTGGCCAGCTCCTACGAGCAGTACTTC	TRBJ2-7	.	TRBV27	.
CASSHRTSGMSSYNEQFF	TGCGCCAGCAGCCACCGGACTAGCGGGATGAGCTCCTACAATGAGCAGTTCTTC	TRBJ2-1	.	TRBV4-1	TRBD2
CASSLPQGDTQYF	TGTGCCAGTAGTCTTCCACAGGGAGATACGCAGTATTTT	TRBJ2-3	.	TRBV19	.
CASSTDGQGPTNEKLFF	TGCGCCAGCAGCACTGACGGACAGGGTCCAACTAATGAAAAACTGTTTTTT	TRBJ1-4	.	TRBV5-1	TRBD1
CASSHAGTGIEQYF	TGTGCCAGCTCCCACGCCGGGACAGGGATCGAGCAGTACTTC	TRBJ2-7	once	TRBV6-5	TRBD1
CASSLSSSPTYNEQFF	TGTGCCAGCAGCTTAAGTAGCTCCCCCACCTACAATGAGCAGTTCTTC	TRBJ2-1	.	TRBV7-2	.
CASSLPPTGAFFAKNIQYF	TGTGCCAGCAGCTTACCTCCGACAGGGGCCTTTTTCGCCAAAAACATTCAGTACTTC	TRBJ2-4	.	TRBV5-5	TRBD1
CASSDSGQGNEKLFF	TGTGCCAGCAGTGACAGCGGACAGGGAAATGAAAAACTGTTTTTT	TRBJ1-4	.	TRBV2	TRBD1
CASSFPDRLTAFF	TGTGCCAGCAGTTTTCCGGACAGGTTGACGGCTTTCTTT	TRBJ1-1	.	TRBV28	TRBD1
CASSPSGQGLYQPQHF	TGTGCCAGCAGCCCATCAGGACAGGGTTTGTATCAGCCCCAGCATTTT	TRBJ1-5	.	TRBV6-2/TRBV6-3	TRBD1
CASSQTLGVLGETQYF	TGTGCCAGCAGCCAAACCCTGGGAGTTTTGGGGGAGACCCAGTACTTC	TRBJ2-5	.	TRBV3-1/TRBV3-2	.
CASSVEGSLLQETQYF	TGTGCCAGCAGTGTAGAAGGGAGTTTACTTCAAGAGACCCAGTACTTC	TRBJ2-5	.	TRBV6-4	.
CASSPPSSYEQYF	TGTGCCAGCAGTCCCCCGAGCTCCTACGAGCAGTACTTC	TRBJ2-7	.	TRBV12-3/TRBV12-4	.
CASSSSQGEKLFF	TGTGCCAGCTCATCCAGCCAGGGTGAAAAACTGTTTTTT	TRBJ1-4	.	TRBV18	.
CASSFRVYNEQFF	TGTGCCAGCAGTTTCAGGGTCTACAATGAGCAGTTCTTC	TRBJ2-1	.	TRBV6-5	.
CASSTSRTSGSSYNEQFF	TGTGCCAGCAGCACTTCAAGGACTAGCGGGAGTTCCTACAATGAGCAGTTCTTC	TRBJ2-1	.	TRBV21-1	.
CASRSDSLPEQYF	TGTGCCAGCAGATCTGACAGTCTCCCCGAGCAGTACTTC	TRBJ2-7	.	TRBV6-6	.
CASSNRVLADTQYF	TGTGCCAGCAGCAACAGGGTTCTCGCAGATACGCAGTATTTT	TRBJ2-3	.	TRBV5-5	.
CASSFDRDSYEQYF	TGTGCCAGCAGCTTCGACAGGGACTCCTACGAGCAGTACTTC	TRBJ2-7	.	TRBV7-9	TRBD1
CASSYEAGGLRYSTDTQYF	TGTGCCAGCAGTTACGAAGCGGGGGGCCTACGCTATAGCACAGATACGCAGTATTTT	TRBJ2-3	.	TRBV7-2	TRBD2
CASSYPGQVNTEAFF	TGTGCCAGCAGTTACCCAGGACAAGTGAACACTGAAGCTTTCTTT	TRBJ1-1	.	TRBV6-6	.